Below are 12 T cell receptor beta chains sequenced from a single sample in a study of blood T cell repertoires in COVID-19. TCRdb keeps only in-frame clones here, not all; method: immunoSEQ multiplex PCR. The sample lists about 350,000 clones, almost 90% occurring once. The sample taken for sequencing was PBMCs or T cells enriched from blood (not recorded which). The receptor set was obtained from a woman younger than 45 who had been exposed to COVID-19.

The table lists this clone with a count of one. CDR3 nucleotide sequence: TGTGCCAGCAGTTTAGGACTAGCGGGAGGGATCGAGTACTTC. It translates to CASSLGLAGGIEYF. This chain connects TRBV27 to TRBJ2-7; 15 bases match TRBD2. The CDR3 runs 14 residues. CDR1 MNHEY and CDR2 SMNVEV come from the germline V gene (reference sequence). V lost 2 bases and J lost 11; bases outside the gene matches: 4.

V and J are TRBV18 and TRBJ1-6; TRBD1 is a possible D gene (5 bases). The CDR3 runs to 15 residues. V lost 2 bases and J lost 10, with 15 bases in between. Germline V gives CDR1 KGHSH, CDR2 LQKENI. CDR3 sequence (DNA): TGTGCCAGCTCACCAATACAGGCCAGTGAATCACCCCTCCACTTT. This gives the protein CASSPIQASESPLHF.

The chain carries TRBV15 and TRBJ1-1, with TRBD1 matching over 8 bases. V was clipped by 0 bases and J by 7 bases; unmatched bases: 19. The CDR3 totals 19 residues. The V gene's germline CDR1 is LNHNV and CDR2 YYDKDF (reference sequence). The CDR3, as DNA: TGTGCCACCAGCAGAGATCAGGAAGGGTGGACAGGGTGGTTGGGTGAAGCTTTCTTT. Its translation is CATSRDQEGWTGWLGEAFF.

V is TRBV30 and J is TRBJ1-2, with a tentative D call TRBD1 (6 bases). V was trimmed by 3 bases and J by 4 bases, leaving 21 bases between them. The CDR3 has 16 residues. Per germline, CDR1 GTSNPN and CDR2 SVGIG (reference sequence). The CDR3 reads CAWRIGSGGGGYGYTF. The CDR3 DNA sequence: TGTGCCTGGAGGATCGGCAGTGGGGGCGGGGGCTATGGCTACACCTTC.

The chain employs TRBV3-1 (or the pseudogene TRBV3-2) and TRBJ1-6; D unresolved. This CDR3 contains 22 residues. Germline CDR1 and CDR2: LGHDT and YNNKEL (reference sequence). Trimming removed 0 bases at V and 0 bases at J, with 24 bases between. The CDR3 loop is CASSQDRFSGNRASSYNSPLHF. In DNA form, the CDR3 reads TGTGCCAGCAGCCAAGATCGATTCTCGGGGAACCGGGCAAGCTCCTATAATTCACCCCTCCACTTT.

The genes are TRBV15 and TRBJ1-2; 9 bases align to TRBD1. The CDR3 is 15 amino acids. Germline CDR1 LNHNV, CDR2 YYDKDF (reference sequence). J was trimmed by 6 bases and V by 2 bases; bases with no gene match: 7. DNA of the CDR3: TGTGCCACCAGCAGACCCGGGACAGGGAACCATGGCTACACCTTC. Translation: CATSRPGTGNHGYTF. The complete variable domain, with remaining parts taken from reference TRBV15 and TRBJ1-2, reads DAMVIQNPRYQVTQFGKPVTLSCSQTLNHNVMYWYQQKSSQAPKLLFHYYDKDFNNEADTPDNFQSRRPNTSFCFLDIRSPGLGDTAMYLCATSRPGTGNHGYTFGSGTRLTVV.

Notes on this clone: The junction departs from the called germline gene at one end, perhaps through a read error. CDR3 sequence: CASSLQRGISDEQYF. CDR3 nucleotide sequence: TGTGCCAGCAGCCTCCAACGGGGGATCTCCGACGAGCAGTACTTC. The V and J genes are TRBV7-2 and TRBJ2-7; D perhaps matches TRBD2 (6 bases). The CDR3 contains 15 residues. Germline CDR1 reads SGHTA; CDR2 reads FQGNSA.

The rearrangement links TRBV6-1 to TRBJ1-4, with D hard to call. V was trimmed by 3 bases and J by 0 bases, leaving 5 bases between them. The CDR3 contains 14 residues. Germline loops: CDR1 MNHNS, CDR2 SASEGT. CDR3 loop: CASSDPTTNEKLFF. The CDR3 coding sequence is TGTGCCAGCAGTGATCCAACAACTAATGAAAAACTGTTTTTT.

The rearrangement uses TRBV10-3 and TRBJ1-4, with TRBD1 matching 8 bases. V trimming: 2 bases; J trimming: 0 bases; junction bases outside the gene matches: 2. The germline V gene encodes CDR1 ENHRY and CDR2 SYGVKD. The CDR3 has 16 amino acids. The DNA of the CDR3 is TGTGCCATCAGTGAGAGGGGACAGGCAACTAATGAAAAACTGTTTTTT. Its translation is CAISERGQATNEKLFF.

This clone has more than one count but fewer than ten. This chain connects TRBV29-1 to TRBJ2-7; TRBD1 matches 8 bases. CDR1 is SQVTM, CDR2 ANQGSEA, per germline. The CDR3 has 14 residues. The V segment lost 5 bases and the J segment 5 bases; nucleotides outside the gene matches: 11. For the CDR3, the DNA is TGCAGCGTTCTGACAGGACAGGGAAGGAACGAGCAGTACTTC. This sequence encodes CSVLTGQGRNEQYF.

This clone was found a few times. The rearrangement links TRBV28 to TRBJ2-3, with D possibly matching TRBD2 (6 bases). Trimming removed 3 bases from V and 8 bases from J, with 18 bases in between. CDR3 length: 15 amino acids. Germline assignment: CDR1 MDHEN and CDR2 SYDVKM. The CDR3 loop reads CASSFGLALGGTQYF. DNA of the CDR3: TGTGCCAGCAGTTTCGGATTGGCTCTGGGGGGTACGCAGTATTTT.

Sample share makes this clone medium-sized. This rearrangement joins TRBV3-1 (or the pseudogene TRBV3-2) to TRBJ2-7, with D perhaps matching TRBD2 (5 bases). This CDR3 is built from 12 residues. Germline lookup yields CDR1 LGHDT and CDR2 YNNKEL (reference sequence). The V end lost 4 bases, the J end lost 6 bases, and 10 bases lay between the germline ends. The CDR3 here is CASSLGNGEQYF. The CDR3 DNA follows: TGTGCCAGCAGCCTCGGGAACGGCGAGCAGTACTTC.